The T cell receptor (beta chain) described here comes from a study of blood T cell repertoires in COVID-19. Study overall: Samples representing acute and convalescent COVID-19 were sourced from the United States, Italy and Spain.

How the authors handled the data: It was from reference gene primer amplification that nucleated cell counts were estimated. Produced via immunoSEQ multiplex PCR; TCRdb's table is partial and in-frame only. V and J calls and clone size are those listed in that table; D and trimming were worked out from the DNA. The sample has some 220,000 clones; about 85% are singletons. Losses at the gene ends were 3 bases for V and 7 bases for J; bases not matched to a gene: 8. This CDR3 comprises 16 residues. Germline V lookup: CDR1 LGHNA, CDR2 YSLEER. Source material: peripheral blood. The chain employs TRBV4-3 and TRBJ1-6, with TRBD1 matching 8 bases. The receptor was isolated from a woman younger than 30 who had recovered from COVID-19. CDR3 sequence (DNA): TGCGCCAGCAGCCAGGACAGGGCGGGTTGGAATTCACCCCTCCACTTT. Protein sequence: CASSQDRAGWNSPLHF.